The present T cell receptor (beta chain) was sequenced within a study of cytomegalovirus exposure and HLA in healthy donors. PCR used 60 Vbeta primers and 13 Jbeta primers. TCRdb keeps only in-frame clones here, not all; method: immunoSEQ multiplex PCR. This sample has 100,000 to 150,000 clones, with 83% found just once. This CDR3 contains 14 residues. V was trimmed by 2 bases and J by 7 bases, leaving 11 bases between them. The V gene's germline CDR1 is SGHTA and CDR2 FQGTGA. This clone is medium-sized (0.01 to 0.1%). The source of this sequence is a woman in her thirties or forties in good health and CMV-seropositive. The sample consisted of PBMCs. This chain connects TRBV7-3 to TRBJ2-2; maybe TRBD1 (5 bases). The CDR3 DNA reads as TGTGCCAGCAGCTTATGGCAGGGTGACGGGGAGCTGTTTTTT. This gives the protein CASSLWQGDGELFF.